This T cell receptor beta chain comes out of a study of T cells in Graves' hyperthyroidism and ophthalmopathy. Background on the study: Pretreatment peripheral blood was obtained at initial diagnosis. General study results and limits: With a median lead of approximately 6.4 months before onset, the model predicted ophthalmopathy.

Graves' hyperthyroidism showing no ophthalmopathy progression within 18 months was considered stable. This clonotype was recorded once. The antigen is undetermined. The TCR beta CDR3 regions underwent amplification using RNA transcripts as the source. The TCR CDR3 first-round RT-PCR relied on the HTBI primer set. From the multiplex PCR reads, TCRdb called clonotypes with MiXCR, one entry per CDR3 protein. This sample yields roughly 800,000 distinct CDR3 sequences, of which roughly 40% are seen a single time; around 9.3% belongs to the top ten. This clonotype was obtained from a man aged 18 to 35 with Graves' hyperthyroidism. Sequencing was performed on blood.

CDR3 residues: CATFCRNSYEQYF. CDR3 DNA: TGTGCCACCTTTTGCCGGAACTCCTACGAGCAGTACTTC. The rearrangement links TRBV25-1 to TRBJ2-7; D not certain. Between the trimmed V and J ends, which lost 10 bases and 0 bases, there was a span of 13 bases. This CDR3 is built from 13 residues. Germline loops: CDR1 MGHDK, CDR2 SYGVNS.